These 24 T cell receptor beta chains came from one sample sequenced in a study of cytomegalovirus exposure and HLA in healthy donors. The PCR was carried out with 60 Vbeta primers and 13 Jbeta primers. Repertoires were generated with immunoSEQ multiplex PCR, while TCRdb's copy carries only in-frame clones and drops some. The repertoire holds 50,000 to 75,000 clones, with 65% to 75% as singletons. The specimen sequenced was PBMCs. These receptors all stem from a young man in good health and CMV-seropositive.

This clone came up a few times. The chain has TRBV4-3 and TRBJ1-2, with D unclear. The CDR3 runs to 14 residues. CDR1 is LGHNA and CDR2 is YSLEER in the germline V gene. The V end lost 0 bases, the J end lost 4 bases, and 9 bases lay between the germline ends. CDR3 residues: CASSQDNIAYGYTF. CDR3 sequence (DNA): TGCGCCAGCAGCCAAGACAACATTGCCTATGGCTACACCTTC.

The chain joins TRBV7-8 to TRBJ2-2; tentatively, D is TRBD1 (6 bases). The V end lost 6 bases, the J end lost 1 base, and 12 bases lay between the germline ends. The CDR3 length is 15 residues. Germline assignment: CDR1 SGHVS and CDR2 FQNEAQ. The CDR3: CASRPDSRNTGELFF. DNA of the CDR3: TGTGCCAGCAGGCCGGACAGCAGGAACACCGGGGAGCTGTTTTTT.

The chain carries TRBV5-1 and TRBJ2-2; D may be TRBD1 (6 bases). V dropped 0 bases and J dropped 0 bases, with 12 bases sitting between them. The CDR3 totals 17 residues. Per germline, CDR1 SGHRS and CDR2 YFSETQ. The CDR3 is CASSLALRTANTGELFF. The CDR3 nucleotides read TGCGCCAGCAGCTTGGCCCTTAGGACAGCGAACACCGGGGAGCTGTTTTTT.

The chain recombines TRBV19 with TRBJ1-5; D unclear. Germline CDR1 reads LNHDA; CDR2 reads SQIVND (reference sequence). V was clipped by 3 bases and J by 6 bases, with 6 bases between them. The CDR3 is made up of 12 amino acids. CDR3 in DNA: TGTGCCAGTAGTATGGCCCCTCAGCCCCAGCATTTT. Translated, it gives CASSMAPQPQHF.

The chain employs TRBV7-2 and TRBJ2-7; D is ambiguous. This CDR3 is 14 amino acids long. V lost 5 bases to trimming and J lost 0 bases, with 11 bases between them. Germline V CDR1 and CDR2: SGHTA, FQGNSA. DNA of the CDR3: TGTGCCAGCAGCCCGAAGGCAGGCTCCTACGAGCAGTACTTC. It is translated as CASSPKAGSYEQYF.

This clone was counted between two and nine times. The chain carries TRBV5-4 and TRBJ1-4; a possible D gene is TRBD1 (5 bases). Germline V gene lookup returns CDR1 SGHNT and CDR2 YYREEE (reference sequence). Trimming removed 6 bases at V and 6 bases at J, with 18 bases between. The CDR3 totals 15 residues. The CDR3 loop reads CASTTGRGSDEKLFF. CDR3 nucleotides: TGTGCCAGCACCACCGGACGGGGGAGTGATGAAAAACTGTTTTTT.

V and J are TRBV7-8 and TRBJ1-1; D gene unclear. The germline V and J ends were trimmed by 5 bases and 1 base, with 8 bases remaining between them. The V gene's germline CDR1 is SGHVS and CDR2 FQNEAQ. The CDR3 is 13 amino acids. The CDR3 is CASSARWNTEAFF. The CDR3 DNA sequence: TGTGCCAGCAGCGCTCGGTGGAACACTGAAGCTTTCTTT.

The CDR3 spells CASSEGGRLETQYF. In DNA form, the CDR3 reads TGTGCCAGTTCCGAGGGGGGGCGGTTAGAGACCCAGTACTTC. The chain carries TRBV27 and TRBJ2-5; D perhaps matches TRBD2 (7 bases). CDR1 MNHEY and CDR2 SMNVEV come from the germline V gene (reference sequence). The V end was cut by 9 bases, the J end by 4 bases, with 18 bases between. CDR3 length equals 14 residues.

V gene TRBV10-3 combines with J gene TRBJ1-5; unclear D gene. The CDR3 is 12 amino acids. The V end was cut by 6 bases, the J end by 3 bases, with 6 bases between. Germline V gene data show CDR1 as ENHRY and CDR2 as SYGVKD. The CDR3 bases are TGTGCCATCAGCCCCATCAATCAGCCCCAGCATTTT. This encodes CAISPINQPQHF.

This clone was detected once. At the DNA level, this CDR3 is encoded by other sequences in the same sample as well. The chain couples TRBV15 to TRBJ1-5; D is uncertain. V was pared by 0 bases and J by 1 base, with 7 bases between. CDR1 is LNHNV and CDR2 is YYDKDF in the germline V gene (reference sequence). This CDR3 has 15 residues. The CDR3 here is CATSRDPGSNQPQHF. The CDR3 DNA follows: TGTGCCACCAGCAGAGATCCCGGGAGCAATCAGCCCCAGCATTTT.

This clone was detected only a few times. The chain recombines TRBV30 with TRBJ1-5; D is unresolved. V shed 2 bases and J shed 2 bases, with 19 bases lying between them. Germline CDR1 and CDR2: GTSNPN and SVGIG (reference sequence). This CDR3 has 17 amino acids. The CDR3 sequence: CAWSPPLRERGNQPQHF. The DNA for the CDR3 is TGTGCCTGGAGTCCCCCCCTTAGGGAGAGGGGCAATCAGCCCCAGCATTTT.

A note on this clone: One end of the junction fails to match germline, which may point to a read error. The gene calls are TRBV9 and TRBJ2-1; TRBD1 matches at 7 bases. The CDR3 totals 15 residues. Germline values: CDR1 SGDLS, CDR2 YYNGEE. This chain's CDR3 is CASSPGTDVRNGQFF. CDR3 nucleotides: TGTGCCAGCAGCCCCGGGACAGACGTTCGGAATGGGCAGTTCTTC.

This chain uses TRBV9 with TRBJ1-1; no reliable D call. The CDR3 is made up of 13 amino acids. Germline loops: CDR1 SGDLS, CDR2 YYNGEE. V shed 2 bases and J shed 8 bases, with 13 bases lying between them. DNA for the CDR3: TGTGCCAGCAGCGTCCGACCTTACGGGGAAGCTTTCTTT. Protein sequence: CASSVRPYGEAFF. The complete variable domain, with remaining parts taken from reference TRBV9 and TRBJ1-1, reads DSGVTQTPKHLITATGQRVTLRCSPRSGDLSVYWYQQSLDQGLQFLIQYYNGEERAKGNILERFSAQQFPDLHSELNLSSLELGDSALYFCASSVRPYGEAFFGQGTRLTVV.

This clone was detected a few times. V usage is TRBV4-2 and J usage is TRBJ1-3; 8 bases agree with TRBD1. The junction had 4 bases not matched to a gene; V was cut back by 3 bases and J by 6 bases. The CDR3 consists of 14 residues. The germline V gene encodes CDR1 LGHNA and CDR2 YNFKEQ. The CDR3, as DNA: TGTGCCAGCAGCCATGGACAGGGAACAAACACCATATATTTT. Amino acids: CASSHGQGTNTIYF.

This chain's CDR3 is CASSSWAGLTQETQYF. CDR3 nucleotide sequence: TGTGCCAGCAGCAGCTGGGCGGGGCTGACACAAGAGACCCAGTACTTC. V and J are TRBV9 and TRBJ2-5, with a weak D call TRBD2 (6 bases). Germline CDR1 is SGDLS and CDR2 is YYNGEE. The CDR3 loop spans 16 amino acids. Trimming pared 4 bases from V and 2 bases from J, leaving 18 bases between.

J is TRBJ2-2 and V is TRBV6-1; 9 bases map to TRBD1. The CDR3 contains 15 residues. With 2 bases clipped from V and 5 bases from J, the junction kept 3 bases outside the gene matches. The germline V gene has CDR1 MNHNS and CDR2 SASEGT. CDR3 loop: CASSERTGETGELFF. The CDR3 coding sequence is TGTGCCAGCAGTGAAAGGACAGGGGAAACCGGGGAGCTGTTTTTT.

The rearrangement links TRBV19 to TRBJ1-1, with D hard to call. The germline CDR1 and CDR2 sequences are LNHDA and SQIVND (reference sequence). The V gene lost 7 bases and the J gene lost 1 base, with 13 bases spanning the gap. The CDR3 spans 14 residues. This chain's CDR3 is CASKSWETNTEAFF. Here the CDR3 DNA reads TGTGCCAGTAAGTCGTGGGAGACGAACACTGAAGCTTTCTTT.

The chain's CDR3 is CAWKGTSGGTSTDTQYF. In DNA, the CDR3 is TGTGCCTGGAAAGGGACTAGCGGGGGGACTAGCACAGATACGCAGTATTTT. The rearrangement uses TRBV30 and TRBJ2-3; 15 nucleotides align to TRBD2. The CDR3 is 17 amino acids. J gave up 0 bases and V 4 bases, and 5 bases lay outside the gene matches. Germline assignment: CDR1 GTSNPN and CDR2 SVGIG (reference sequence).

The chain carries TRBV5-6 and TRBJ1-1; tentative D call: TRBD1 (5 bases). V was pared by 2 bases and J by 4 bases, with 15 bases between. Germline V gene data show CDR1 as SGHDT and CDR2 as YYEEEE. The CDR3 has 15 amino acids. The CDR3 bases are TGTGCCAGCAGCTTAGTAGCCGGGGGGACCACTGAAGCTTTCTTT. It specifies CASSLVAGGTTEAFF.

This clone was observed a single time. The genes are TRBV27 and TRBJ1-6, with 7 bases fitting TRBD1. The junction had 5 bases not matched to a gene; V was cut back by 5 bases and J by 4 bases. CDR1 is MNHEY, CDR2 SMNVEV, per germline (reference sequence). The CDR3 has 15 amino acids. The CDR3, as DNA: TGTGCCAGCAGTCTAGGGACAGTTTATAATTCACCCCTCCACTTT. It translates to CASSLGTVYNSPLHF.

In its sample, this clone was seen once. J is TRBJ2-1 and V is TRBV30; D is unclear. Trimming shortened V by 3 bases and J by 0 bases, and 6 bases separated the two germline ends. The CDR3 has 13 amino acids. Germline V CDR1 and CDR2: GTSNPN, SVGIG (reference sequence). The CDR3 coding sequence is TGTGCCTGGAGGTCAGACTCCTACAATGAGCAGTTCTTC. Encoded protein: CAWRSDSYNEQFF.

Only a few counts were recorded for this clone. The chain has TRBV2 and TRBJ1-2, with 7 bases lining up with TRBD1. The CDR3 extends over 13 amino acids. J was trimmed by 13 bases and V by 6 bases; bases with no gene match: 14. Germline V gene lookup returns CDR1 SNHLY and CDR2 FYNNEI. CDR3 residues: CASSAETDRVGTF. For the CDR3, the DNA is TGTGCCAGCAGCGCCGAAACAGACAGGGTGGGCACCTTC.

The CDR3 sequence: CASSETVSGANVLTF. CDR3 nucleotides: TGTGCCAGCAGCGAGACTGTGTCTGGGGCCAACGTCCTGACTTTC. The chain uses TRBV6-4 and TRBJ2-6; D is unclear. V lost 6 bases and J 1 base, leaving 10 bases between the germline ends. Germline values: CDR1 MRHNA, CDR2 SNTAGT. The length of the CDR3 is 15 residues.

The V and J genes are TRBV21-1 and TRBJ2-3; TRBD2, the table's D call, lacks a check against the DNA. TRBV21-1 is designated a pseudogene. The CDR3 extends over 17 amino acids. The DNA of the CDR3 is TGTGCCAGCAGCAAAATTTCGGGCGGGACTAGCGGAGATACGCAGTATTTT. Its protein is CASSKISGGTSGDTQYF.